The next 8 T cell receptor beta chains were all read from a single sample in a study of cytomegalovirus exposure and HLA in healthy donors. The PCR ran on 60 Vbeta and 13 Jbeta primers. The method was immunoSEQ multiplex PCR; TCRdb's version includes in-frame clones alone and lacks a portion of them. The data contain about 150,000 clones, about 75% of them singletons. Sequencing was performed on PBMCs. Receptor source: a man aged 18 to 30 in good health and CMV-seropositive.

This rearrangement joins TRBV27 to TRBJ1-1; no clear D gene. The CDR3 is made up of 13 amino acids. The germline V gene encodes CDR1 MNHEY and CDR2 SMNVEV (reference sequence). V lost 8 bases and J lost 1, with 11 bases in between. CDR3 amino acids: CASGAGPNTEAFF. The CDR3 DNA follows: TGTGCCAGCGGCGCAGGCCCGAACACTGAAGCTTTCTTT.

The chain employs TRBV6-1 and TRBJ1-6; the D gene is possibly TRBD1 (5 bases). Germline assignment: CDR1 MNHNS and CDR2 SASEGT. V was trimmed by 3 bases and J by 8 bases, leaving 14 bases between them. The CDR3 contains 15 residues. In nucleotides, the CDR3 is TGTGCCAGCAGTGAGACGCAGGGAGGGGATTCACCCCTCCACTTT. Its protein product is CASSETQGGDSPLHF.

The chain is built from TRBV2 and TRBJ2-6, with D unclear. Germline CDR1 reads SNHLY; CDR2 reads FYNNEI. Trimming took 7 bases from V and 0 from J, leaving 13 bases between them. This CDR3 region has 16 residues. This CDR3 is CASTEETGSGANVLTF. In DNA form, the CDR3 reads TGTGCCAGCACGGAAGAGACGGGCTCTGGGGCCAACGTCCTGACTTTC. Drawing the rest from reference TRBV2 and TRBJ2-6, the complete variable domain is EPEVTQTPSHQVTQMGQEVILRCVPISNHLYFYWYRQILGQKVEFLVSFYNNEISEKSEIFDDQFSVERPDGSNFTLKIRSTKLEDSAMYFCASTEETGSGANVLTFGAGSRLTVL.

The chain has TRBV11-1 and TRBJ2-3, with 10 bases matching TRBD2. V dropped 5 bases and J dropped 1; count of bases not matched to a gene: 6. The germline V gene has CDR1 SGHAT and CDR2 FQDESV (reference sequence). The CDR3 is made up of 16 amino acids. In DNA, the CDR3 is TGTGCCAGCAGCCCGAGGACTAGCGGCGGCACAGATACGCAGTATTTT. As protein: CASSPRTSGGTDTQYF.

The CDR3 nucleotides are TGTGCCAGCATCAAGGGGTTAAGTTCACCCCTCCACTTT. This sequence encodes CASIKGLSSPLHF. This rearrangement joins TRBV28 to TRBJ1-6; D is perhaps TRBD1 (5 bases). The CDR3 has 13 amino acids. The germline V gene encodes CDR1 MDHEN and CDR2 SYDVKM. V shed 7 bases and J shed 9 bases, with 13 bases lying between them.

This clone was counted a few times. CDR3 region: CASSTGTGGWQPQHF. In DNA form, the CDR3 reads TGTGCCAGCAGTACCGGGACAGGGGGCTGGCAGCCCCAGCATTTT. The rearrangement joins TRBV6-1 to TRBJ1-5; 12 bases line up with TRBD1. The germline V gene encodes CDR1 MNHNS and CDR2 SASEGT. This CDR3 spans 15 amino acids. The J segment lost 7 bases and the V segment lost 5 bases, leaving 6 bases of the junction unmatched.

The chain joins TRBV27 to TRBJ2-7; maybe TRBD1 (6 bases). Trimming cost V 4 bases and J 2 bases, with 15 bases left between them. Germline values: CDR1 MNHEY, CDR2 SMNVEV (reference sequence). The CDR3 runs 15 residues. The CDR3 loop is CASSSYGTPPYEQYF. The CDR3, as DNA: TGTGCCAGCAGTTCCTACGGGACACCTCCCTACGAGCAGTACTTC.

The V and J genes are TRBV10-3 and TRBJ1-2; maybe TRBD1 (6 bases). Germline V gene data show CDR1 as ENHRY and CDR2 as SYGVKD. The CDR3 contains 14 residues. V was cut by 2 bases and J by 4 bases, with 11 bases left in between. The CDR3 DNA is TGTGCCATCAGTGAGGGACAGATCCTCTATGGCTACACCTTC. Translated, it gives CAISEGQILYGYTF.